This entry lists 17 T cell receptor beta chains sequenced from one sample in a study of T cell responses to AZD1222 COVID-19 vaccine. Method: immunoSEQ multiplex PCR; TCRdb's copy keeps in-frame clones and lacks some. The sample shows about 69,000 clones, roughly 80% of them seen only once. Sequenced here: peripheral blood, sampled 28 days after the second AZD1222 dose. The receptors shown here come from an adult who received the AZD1222 COVID-19 vaccine.

The J gene is TRBJ1-5, the V gene TRBV4-1, with D unresolved. Trimming took off 1 base at V and 5 bases at J, with 12 bases between the two ends. The germline V gene has CDR1 MGHRA and CDR2 YSYEKL. This CDR3 has 15 amino acids. As DNA, the CDR3 is TGCGCCAGCAGCCAAGCTGTGATCAGCCATCAGCCCCAGCATTTT. This encodes CASSQAVISHQPQHF.

This clone has just one count. This chain links TRBV30 with TRBJ1-1; 7 bases are shared with TRBD1. Germline lookup yields CDR1 GTSNPN and CDR2 SVGIG (reference sequence). The trim removed 0 bases at V and 1 base at J, leaving 5 bases unmatched. The length of the CDR3 is 15 residues. CDR3 nucleotide sequence: TGTGCCTGGAGTGTATGGTCAGGGGGGAACACTGAAGCTTTCTTT. It translates to CAWSVWSGGNTEAFF. Looking up the rest from reference TRBV30 and TRBJ1-1 gives the full variable domain: SQTIHQWPATLVQPVGSPLSLECTVEGTSNPNLYWYRQAAGRGLQLLFYSVGIGQISSEVPQNLSASRPQDRQFILSSKKLLLSDSGFYLCAWSVWSGGNTEAFFGQGTRLTVV.

The chain uses TRBV6-5 and TRBJ2-5; 8 nucleotides line up with TRBD1. Germline-derived CDR1 and CDR2 are MNHEY and SVGAGI. CDR3 length: 13 residues. V shed 6 bases, J shed 5 bases, and the junction held 5 bases outside the gene matches. The CDR3 protein is CASSHRGSETQYF. The CDR3 region has the DNA TGTGCCAGCAGCCACAGGGGGTCGGAGACCCAGTACTTC.

V gene TRBV6-2 or TRBV6-3 combines with J gene TRBJ1-4, with D unclear. Germline V lookup: CDR1 MNHEY, CDR2 SVGEGT. With 6 bases removed from V and 8 bases from J, the gap between germline ends came to 13 bases. This CDR3 spans 13 amino acids. The CDR3 DNA is TGTGCCAGCAGCGAAAGGGTGGAGGAAAAACTGTTTTTT. As protein: CASSERVEEKLFF.

This rearrangement joins TRBV12-3 or TRBV12-4 to TRBJ1-5; D is unclear. The CDR3 is made up of 9 amino acids. The V end lost 8 bases, the J end lost 6 bases, and 2 bases lay between the germline ends. The CDR3 sequence is CASGQPQHF. CDR3 nucleotide sequence: TGTGCCAGCGGTCAGCCCCAGCATTTT.

The V gene is TRBV19, the J gene TRBJ1-5; D ambiguous. The CDR3 sequence is 12 residues long. V was trimmed by 3 bases and J by 12 bases, leaving 12 bases between them. Germline V gene lookup returns CDR1 LNHDA and CDR2 SQIVND (reference sequence). The chain's CDR3 is CASSIHPFGQHF. The CDR3 DNA follows: TGTGCCAGTAGTATTCACCCTTTCGGCCAGCATTTT.

The rearrangement uses TRBV10-1 and TRBJ2-4; D possibly corresponds to TRBD1 (5 bases). The germline V gene has CDR1 WNHNN and CDR2 SYGVQD (reference sequence). V was clipped by 5 bases and J by 4 bases, with 12 bases between them. The CDR3 loop spans 14 amino acids. The CDR3 is CASSSSREKNIQYF. CDR3 DNA sequence: TGCGCCAGCAGTTCCTCCAGGGAAAAAAACATTCAGTACTTC.

This clone was seen only once. V usage is TRBV10-3 and J usage is TRBJ2-7; unclear D gene. V was clipped by 2 bases and J by 5 bases, with 7 bases between them. The CDR3 has 12 residues. Germline assignment: CDR1 ENHRY and CDR2 SYGVKD. The CDR3 nucleotides are TGTGCCATCAGTGAGGCAGGTGACGAGCAGTACTTC. This encodes CAISEAGDEQYF.

In its sample, this clone was seen once. In DNA form, the CDR3 reads TGTGCCAGCAGTCGCTGGGACGGGGAAACTGAAGCTTTCTTT. Its translation is CASSRWDGETEAFF. This rearrangement joins TRBV6-2 or TRBV6-3 to TRBJ1-1, with a weak D call TRBD1 (5 bases). The V end was cut by 5 bases, the J end by 5 bases, with 15 bases between. The CDR3 extends over 14 amino acids. CDR1 and CDR2 (germline): MNHEY, SVGEGT.

The chain carries TRBV6-1 and TRBJ2-3; the match to TRBD2 covers 10 bases. Trimming removed 2 bases from V and 2 bases from J; junction bases left unmatched: 4. The CDR3 extends over 16 amino acids. Germline CDR1 reads MNHNS; CDR2 reads SASEGT. The CDR3 DNA is TGTGCCAGCAGTGAAATAGCGGGGGGCCACACAGATACGCAGTATTTT. Translating gives CASSEIAGGHTDTQYF.

The chain has TRBV5-5 and TRBJ1-2; perhaps TRBD1 as D (6 bases). The V and J ends lost 4 bases and 4 bases respectively, with 17 bases between them. Germline assignment: CDR1 SGHKS and CDR2 YYEKEE (reference sequence). The CDR3 totals 15 residues. This chain's CDR3 is CASSPNQGLGYGYTF. In DNA form, the CDR3 reads TGTGCCAGCAGCCCGAATCAGGGGCTGGGCTATGGCTACACCTTC.

The V and J genes are TRBV5-1 and TRBJ1-6; a weak D match, TRBD1 (6 bases). Deletions cut 0 bases from V and 0 bases from J, with 13 bases between. The CDR3 is 18 residues long. Germline V CDR1 and CDR2: SGHRS, YFSETQ. CDR3 loop: CASSLVGGAGSYNSPLHF. In DNA, the CDR3 is TGCGCCAGCAGCTTGGTCGGGGGGGCAGGCTCCTATAATTCACCCCTCCACTTT.

Only one count was recorded for this clone. This chain joins TRBV5-5 and TRBJ2-3; weak D call: TRBD1 (5 bases). This CDR3 is built from 15 residues. V lost 4 bases to trimming and J lost 6 bases, with 18 bases between them. Germline V CDR1 and CDR2: SGHKS, YYEKEE (reference sequence). CDR3 DNA sequence: TGTGCCAGCAGCCCATCCACCAGGGTTCCGGATACGCAGTATTTT. It is translated as CASSPSTRVPDTQYF.

The CDR3 protein is CSVEVGGVTDTQYF. CDR3 coding DNA: TGCAGCGTTGAAGTGGGGGGAGTCACAGATACGCAGTATTTT. The gene calls are TRBV29-1 and TRBJ2-3; a possible D gene is TRBD2 (6 bases). The CDR3 is 14 amino acids. Germline assignment: CDR1 SQVTM and CDR2 ANQGSEA. Trimming left V 1 base short and J 2 bases short, with 10 bases between.

The chain has TRBV6-1 and TRBJ1-2; tentatively, D is TRBD1 (6 bases). The V end lost 0 bases, the J end lost 3 bases, and 11 bases lay between the germline ends. The CDR3 covers 15 residues. Germline assignment: CDR1 MNHNS and CDR2 SASEGT. CDR3 sequence (DNA): TGTGCCAGCAGTGAAGCGGTGGGGGGCGACTATGGCTACACCTTC. Translation gives CASSEAVGGDYGYTF.

The rearrangement links TRBV25-1 to TRBJ1-3; D is unresolved. The CDR3 has 13 amino acids. Germline V gene lookup returns CDR1 MGHDK and CDR2 SYGVNS. Trimming removed 6 bases at V and 4 bases at J, with 10 bases between. The CDR3 sequence is CASSPNGGNTIYF. The CDR3 nucleotides are TGTGCCAGCAGCCCGAATGGGGGAAACACCATATATTTT.

This chain connects TRBV5-4 to TRBJ1-4; weak D call: TRBD1 (6 bases). This CDR3 region has 14 residues. V dropped 2 bases and J dropped 2 bases, with 7 bases sitting between them. Germline CDR1 is SGHNT and CDR2 is YYREEE (reference sequence). CDR3 DNA sequence: TGTGCCAGCAGCTTACAGGGTACTAATGAAAAACTGTTTTTT. Residues: CASSLQGTNEKLFF.